A single sample is the source of the 24 T cell receptor beta chains below, sequenced in a study of blood T cell repertoires in COVID-19. Using immunoSEQ multiplex PCR, the repertoire was profiled, and TCRdb retains in-frame clones only, with some absent. Seen here are about 430,000 clones, 85% to 90% observed once, and the top ten hold approximately 0.96%. The material sequenced was PBMCs or T cells enriched from blood (not recorded which). These TCRs come from a woman in her twenties or thirties with acute COVID-19.

The chain carries TRBV10-3 and TRBJ2-4, with a tentative D call TRBD2 (5 bases). This CDR3 region has 15 residues. Germline CDR1 and CDR2: ENHRY and SYGVKD. The V and J ends lost 11 bases and 8 bases respectively, with 25 bases between them. CDR3 nucleotides: TGTGCCTCCAGGAATGAGGGAAAGGCCGGCGACATTCAGTACTTC. Amino acids: CASRNEGKAGDIQYF.

J is TRBJ1-6 and V is TRBV18, with unresolved D. Trimming left V 1 base short and J 5 bases short, with 9 bases between. The length of the CDR3 is 15 residues. Germline V lookup: CDR1 KGHSH, CDR2 LQKENI. CDR3 nucleotides: TGTGCCAGCTCACCACTGCAGCGAGATAATTCACCCCTCCACTTT. Residues: CASSPLQRDNSPLHF.

The V and J genes are TRBV24-1 and TRBJ2-5, with 9 bases that match TRBD2. CDR3 length equals 16 residues. The germline CDR1 and CDR2 sequences are KGHDR and SFDVKD. V lost 3 bases and J lost 5; bases outside the gene matches: 9. DNA for the CDR3: TGTGCCACCAGTGATCAAAGCGGGGGGAATTGGGAGACCCAGTACTTC. Its translation: CATSDQSGGNWETQYF.

The V call is TRBV19, the J call TRBJ1-2; no reliable D call. The V end lost 6 bases, the J end lost 7 bases, and 21 bases lay between the germline ends. The CDR3 has 15 residues. CDR1 is LNHDA, CDR2 SQIVND, per germline (reference sequence). CDR3 coding DNA: TGTGCCAGTAGCACGACACCCGGAGGGATGGCTGGCTACACCTTC. It is translated as CASSTTPGGMAGYTF.

V is TRBV19 and J is TRBJ2-1; D may be TRBD2 (6 bases). The ends were cut back, 7 bases at V and 7 bases at J, with 17 bases in the middle. The V gene's germline CDR1 is LNHDA and CDR2 SQIVND (reference sequence). The CDR3 extends over 14 amino acids. CDR3 loop: CASTLDGGRNEQFF. In nucleotides, the CDR3 is TGTGCCAGTACCCTGGACGGGGGTCGGAATGAGCAGTTCTTC.

This chain uses TRBV3-1 (or the pseudogene TRBV3-2) with TRBJ2-7; 9 bases map to TRBD1. V trimming: 7 bases; J trimming: 8 bases; junction bases outside the gene matches: 15. Germline V gene data show CDR1 as LGHDT and CDR2 as YNNKEL (reference sequence). The CDR3 has 15 residues. The CDR3 region has the DNA TGTGCCAGCACCGGTCGTACGGACAGGGGTTTCAAGCAGTACTTC. Translating it yields CASTGRTDRGFKQYF.

The V gene is TRBV3-1 (or the pseudogene TRBV3-2), the J gene TRBJ1-1; a possible D gene is TRBD1 (6 bases). Trimming removed 3 bases from V and 5 bases from J, with 13 bases in between. CDR1 and CDR2 from the germline V gene are LGHDT and YNNKEL (reference sequence). There are 14 residues in the CDR3. This CDR3 is CASSQGGGFTEAFF. The CDR3 DNA follows: TGTGCCAGCAGCCAGGGAGGGGGGTTTACTGAAGCTTTCTTT.

The J gene is TRBJ1-6, the V gene TRBV5-6; D unclear. Trimming stripped 6 bases from V and 8 bases from J, with 15 bases between. The CDR3 covers 14 residues. Germline CDR1 reads SGHDT; CDR2 reads YYEEEE. DNA of the CDR3: TGTGCCAGCAAAAACCAGGTTACTTATTCACCCCTCCACTTT. It is translated as CASKNQVTYSPLHF.

This clone was counted between two and nine times. The rearrangement joins TRBV30 to TRBJ1-5; 9 bases align to TRBD1. The CDR3 consists of 15 residues. V lost 3 bases to trimming and J lost 2 bases; unmatched junction nucleotides: 5. The germline CDR1 and CDR2 sequences are GTSNPN and SVGIG (reference sequence). The CDR3, as DNA: TGTGCCTGGAGCCGACAGGGGGGGGGCAATCAGCCCCAGCATTTT. It is translated as CAWSRQGGGNQPQHF.

This chain joins TRBV5-8 and TRBJ1-5, with TRBD1 as a possible D gene (5 bases). Germline V gene data show CDR1 as SGHTS and CDR2 as YDEGEE. Trimming left V 4 bases short and J 6 bases short, with 14 bases between. There are 14 residues in the CDR3. In DNA form, the CDR3 reads TGTGCCAGCAGCCCCGGCCAGGGCTCTCAGCCCCAGCATTTT. The encoded protein is CASSPGQGSQPQHF. Based on the CDR3 plus reference TRBV5-8 and TRBJ1-5, the full variable domain is EAGVTQSPTHLIKTRGQQATLRCSPISGHTSVYWYQQALGLGLQFLLWYDEGEERNRGNFPPRFSGRQFPNYSSELNVNALELEDSALYLCASSPGQGSQPQHFGDGTRLSIL.

The chain uses TRBV7-9 and TRBJ1-4; D is unclear. Germline-derived CDR1 and CDR2 are SEHNR and FQNEAQ (reference sequence). CDR3 length equals 14 residues. V was clipped by 1 base and J by 11 bases, with 14 bases between them. CDR3 protein: CASSLESTLWKLFF. The CDR3 nucleotides read TGTGCCAGCAGCTTAGAGTCTACCCTCTGGAAACTGTTTTTT.

The chain recombines TRBV5-1 with TRBJ1-6; a weak D match, TRBD1 (6 bases). This CDR3 is 16 amino acids long. The V gene's germline CDR1 is SGHRS and CDR2 YFSETQ. Trimming pared 1 base from V and 10 bases from J, leaving 18 bases between. The CDR3 region is CASSLSPTSDRSPLHF. CDR3 nucleotide sequence: TGCGCCAGCAGCTTGAGCCCTACATCGGACAGATCACCCCTCCACTTT.

The chain couples TRBV19 to TRBJ2-1; TRBD2 aligns across 8 bases. Trimming cost V 7 bases and J 0 bases; bases outside gene matches: 2. Germline-derived CDR1 and CDR2 are LNHDA and SQIVND (reference sequence). The CDR3 is made up of 14 amino acids. This CDR3 reads CASNRGGSYNEQFF. CDR3 nucleotides: TGTGCCAGTAACCGGGGGGGCTCCTACAATGAGCAGTTCTTC. Drawing the rest from reference TRBV19 and TRBJ2-1, the complete variable domain is DGGITQSPKYLFRKEGQNVTLSCEQNLNHDAMYWYRQDPGQGLRLIYYSQIVNDFQKGDIAEGYSVSREKKESFPLTVTSAQKNPTAFYLCASNRGGSYNEQFFGPGTRLTVL.

The chain joins TRBV19 to TRBJ1-1; TRBD1 might be the D (6 bases). This CDR3 has 14 residues. Germline V lookup: CDR1 LNHDA, CDR2 SQIVND (reference sequence). The V end lost 6 bases, the J end lost 1 base, and 12 bases lay between the germline ends. The CDR3, as DNA: TGTGCCAGTAGAAAGACAGGAGCGAACACTGAAGCTTTCTTT. It encodes CASRKTGANTEAFF. The whole variable domain, filled in from reference TRBV19 and TRBJ1-1, reads DGGITQSPKYLFRKEGQNVTLSCEQNLNHDAMYWYRQDPGQGLRLIYYSQIVNDFQKGDIAEGYSVSREKKESFPLTVTSAQKNPTAFYLCASRKTGANTEAFFGQGTRLTVV.

The chain recombines TRBV6-1 with TRBJ2-7, with D possibly being TRBD2 (7 bases). V was cut by 3 bases and J by 4 bases, with 13 bases left in between. This CDR3 has 14 amino acids. Germline lookup yields CDR1 MNHNS and CDR2 SASEGT. The CDR3 DNA reads TGTGCCAGCAGTGATGGGGGGGGGCCATACGAGCAGTACTTC. Its protein product is CASSDGGGPYEQYF.

The V gene is TRBV5-6, the J gene TRBJ1-6; maybe TRBD1 (6 bases). CDR3 length: 16 residues. Germline values: CDR1 SGHDT, CDR2 YYEEEE. The V end was cut by 4 bases, the J end by 9 bases, with 20 bases between. The DNA of the CDR3 is TGTGCCAGCAGCGATAACCGACGGGGGGCAAGTTCACCCCTCCACTTT. This codes for CASSDNRRGASSPLHF.

The rearrangement links TRBV10-3 to TRBJ2-1, with TRBD2 identical over 11 bases. The CDR3 totals 14 residues. Germline loops: CDR1 ENHRY, CDR2 SYGVKD. Trimming removed 8 bases from V and 9 bases from J; junction bases left unmatched: 9. CDR3: CAIGGLAVGGEQFF. Written as DNA, the CDR3 is TGTGCCATCGGGGGACTAGCGGTGGGTGGTGAGCAGTTCTTC.

This sequence joins TRBV5-1 and TRBJ1-1; possibly TRBD1 for D (6 bases). Germline loops: CDR1 SGHRS, CDR2 YFSETQ. Trimming removed 1 base at V and 1 base at J, with 17 bases between. The CDR3 is 17 residues long. The CDR3: CASSLRGRTVENTEAFF. DNA for the CDR3: TGCGCCAGCAGCTTGCGGGGACGGACAGTGGAGAACACTGAAGCTTTCTTT.

The genes are TRBV9 and TRBJ2-1; the match to TRBD1 covers 7 bases. J gave up 4 bases and V 4 bases, and 8 bases lay outside the gene matches. Germline assignment: CDR1 SGDLS and CDR2 YYNGEE. CDR3 length: 15 residues. This CDR3 is CASSSRGGGYNEQFF. The DNA of the CDR3 is TGTGCCAGCAGCTCCCGAGGGGGCGGGTACAATGAGCAGTTCTTC.

CDR3 sequence reads: CASSDSRRGRNYEQYF. In DNA, the CDR3 is TGTGCCAGCAGTGACTCCCGTAGGGGGCGGAACTACGAGCAGTACTTC. The chain carries TRBV6-4 and TRBJ2-7, with 7 bases lining up with TRBD1. The CDR3 is 16 residues long. The V gene's germline CDR1 is MRHNA and CDR2 SNTAGT. The J segment lost 3 bases and the V segment lost 0 bases, leaving 8 bases of the junction unmatched.

This sequence joins TRBV18 and TRBJ2-7, with TRBD1 matching 7 bases. The CDR3 sequence is 14 residues long. Trimming at V came to 4 bases and at J to 0 bases, leaving 3 bases not matched to a gene. CDR1 and CDR2 from the germline V gene are KGHSH and LQKENI. For the CDR3, the DNA is TGTGCCAGCTCACGTAGGGACAGCTCCTACGAGCAGTACTTC. Amino acid sequence: CASSRRDSSYEQYF.

The chain links TRBV5-5 to TRBJ2-1; 7 bases align to TRBD2. V lost 0 bases and J lost 0; bases outside the gene matches: 6. Germline V gives CDR1 SGHKS, CDR2 YYEKEE (reference sequence). The length of the CDR3 is 17 residues. CDR3 region: CASSLVGAGTSYNEQFF. The CDR3 DNA follows: TGTGCCAGCAGCTTGGTTGGAGCGGGGACCTCCTACAATGAGCAGTTCTTC.

This chain links TRBV25-1 with TRBJ1-2, with TRBD1 matching 9 bases. CDR1 and CDR2 from the germline V gene are MGHDK and SYGVNS. V was pared by 6 bases and J by 6 bases, with 8 bases of the junction left unmatched. This CDR3 region has 14 residues. The CDR3 sequence: CASSPRDREDGYTF. CDR3 DNA: TGTGCCAGCAGCCCTCGGGACAGGGAGGATGGCTACACCTTC.

The V and J genes are TRBV2 and TRBJ1-5; 7 bases are a match to TRBD1. V shed 6 bases, J shed 3 bases, and the junction held 8 bases outside the gene matches. Germline CDR1 and CDR2: SNHLY and FYNNEI. CDR3 size: 15 residues. The DNA of the CDR3 is TGTGCCAGCAGGGACCTACAGGGGTACAATCAGCCCCAGCATTTT. Its translation is CASRDLQGYNQPQHF.